This T cell receptor beta chain was captured in a study of T cells in Graves' hyperthyroidism and ophthalmopathy. Study-wide results and caveats: The blood repertoire included most of the expanded thyroid clonotypes above 0.001.

The TCR beta CDR3 regions underwent amplification using RNA transcripts as the source. Carried out on the TCR CDR3, a first-round RT-PCR used the HTBI primer set. Using its own MiXCR run on the multiplex PCR reads, TCRdb lists one record per CDR3 protein. The sample includes hundreds of thousands of distinct CDR3 sequences, 46% of them seen just once. Diagnoses were established using clinical symptoms, serum thyroxine and TRAb, thyroid ultrasound and orbital computed tomography. This clonotype was seen more than once but under ten times. What it recognizes is unknown. Germline V gives CDR1 SQVTM, CDR2 ANQGSEA. The CDR3 spans 13 residues. The ends were cut back, 6 bases at V and 2 bases at J, with 14 bases in the middle.

The sequencing input was peripheral blood or thyroid tissue (not recorded which). This TCR came from a woman under 30 with Graves' hyperthyroidism. The genes are TRBV29-1 and TRBJ2-7; TRBD1 might be the D (6 bases). In nucleotides, the CDR3 is TGCAGCGTCGAGTGGGACAACACCTACGAGCAGTACTTC. It encodes CSVEWDNTYEQYF.